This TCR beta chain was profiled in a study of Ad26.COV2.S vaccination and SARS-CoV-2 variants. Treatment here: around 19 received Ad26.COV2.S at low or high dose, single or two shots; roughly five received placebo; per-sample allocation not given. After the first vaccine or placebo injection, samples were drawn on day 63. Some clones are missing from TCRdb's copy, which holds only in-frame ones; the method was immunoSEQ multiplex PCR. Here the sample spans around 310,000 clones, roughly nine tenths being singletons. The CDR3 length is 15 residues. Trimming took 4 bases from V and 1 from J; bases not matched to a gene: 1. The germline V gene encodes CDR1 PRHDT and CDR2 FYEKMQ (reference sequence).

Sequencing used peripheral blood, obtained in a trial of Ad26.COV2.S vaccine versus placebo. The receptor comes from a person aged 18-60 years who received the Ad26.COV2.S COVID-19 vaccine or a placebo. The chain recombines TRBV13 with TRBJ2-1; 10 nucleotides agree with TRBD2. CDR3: CASSSLAGSYNEQFF. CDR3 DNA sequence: TGTGCCAGCAGCTCACTAGCGGGGTCCTACAATGAGCAGTTCTTC.